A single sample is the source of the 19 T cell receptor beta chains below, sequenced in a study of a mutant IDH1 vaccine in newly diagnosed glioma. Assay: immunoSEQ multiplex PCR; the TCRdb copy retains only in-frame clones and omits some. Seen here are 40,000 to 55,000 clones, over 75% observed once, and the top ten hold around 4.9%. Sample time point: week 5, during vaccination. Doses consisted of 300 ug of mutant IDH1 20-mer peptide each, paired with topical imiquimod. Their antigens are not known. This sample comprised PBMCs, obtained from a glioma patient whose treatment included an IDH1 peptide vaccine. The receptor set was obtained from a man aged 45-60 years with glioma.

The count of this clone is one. CDR3 loop: CASSIGTSGGYNTDTQYF. CDR3 in DNA: TGTGCCAGTAGTATCGGGACTAGCGGGGGTTACAACACAGATACGCAGTATTTT. V usage is TRBV19 and J usage is TRBJ2-3, with 14 bases matching TRBD2. Germline CDR1 reads LNHDA; CDR2 reads SQIVND (reference sequence). The CDR3 spans 18 residues. With 3 bases clipped from V and 2 bases from J, the junction kept 7 bases outside the gene matches.

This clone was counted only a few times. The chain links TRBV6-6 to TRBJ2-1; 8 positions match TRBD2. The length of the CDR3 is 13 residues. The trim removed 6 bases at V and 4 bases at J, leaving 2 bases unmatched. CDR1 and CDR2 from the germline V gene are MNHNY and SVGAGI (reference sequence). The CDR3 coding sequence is TGTGCCAGCAGGGGCGGGGGGTACAATGAGCAGTTCTTC. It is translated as CASRGGGYNEQFF.

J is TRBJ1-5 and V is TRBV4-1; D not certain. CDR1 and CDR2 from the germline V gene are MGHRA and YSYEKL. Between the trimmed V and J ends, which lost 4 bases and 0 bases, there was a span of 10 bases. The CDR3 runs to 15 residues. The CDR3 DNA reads TGCGCCAGCAGCCCGCTCGGGAGTAGCAATCAGCCCCAGCATTTT. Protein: CASSPLGSSNQPQHF.

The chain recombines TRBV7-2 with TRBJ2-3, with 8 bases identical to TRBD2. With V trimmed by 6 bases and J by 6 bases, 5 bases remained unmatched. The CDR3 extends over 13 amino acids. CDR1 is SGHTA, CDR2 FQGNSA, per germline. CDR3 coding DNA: TGTGCCAGCAGTCCGGGGGGGCACGATACGCAGTATTTT. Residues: CASSPGGHDTQYF.

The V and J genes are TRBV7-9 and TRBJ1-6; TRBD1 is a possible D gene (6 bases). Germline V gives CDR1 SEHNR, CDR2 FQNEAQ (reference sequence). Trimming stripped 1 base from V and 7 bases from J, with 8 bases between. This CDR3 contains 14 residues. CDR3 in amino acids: CASSLDQGNSPLHF. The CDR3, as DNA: TGTGCCAGCAGCTTAGACCAGGGGAATTCACCCCTCCACTTT.

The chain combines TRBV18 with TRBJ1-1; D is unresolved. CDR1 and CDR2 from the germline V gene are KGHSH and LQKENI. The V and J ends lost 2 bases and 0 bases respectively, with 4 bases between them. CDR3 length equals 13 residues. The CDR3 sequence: CASSPEVNTEAFF. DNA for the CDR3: TGTGCCAGCTCACCAGAGGTGAACACTGAAGCTTTCTTT.

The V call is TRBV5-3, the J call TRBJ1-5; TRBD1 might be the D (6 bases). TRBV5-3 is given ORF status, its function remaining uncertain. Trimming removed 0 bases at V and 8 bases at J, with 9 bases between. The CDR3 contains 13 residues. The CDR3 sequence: CARSLVRDKPQHF. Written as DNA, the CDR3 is TGTGCCAGAAGCTTGGTCAGGGACAAGCCCCAGCATTTT.

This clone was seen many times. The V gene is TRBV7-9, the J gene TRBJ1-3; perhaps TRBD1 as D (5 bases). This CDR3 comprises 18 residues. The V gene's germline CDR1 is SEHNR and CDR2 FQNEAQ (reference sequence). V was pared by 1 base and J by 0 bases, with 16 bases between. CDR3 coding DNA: TGTGCCAGCAGCTTAGGCCTAACAGGCCCCGACTCTGGAAACACCATATATTTT. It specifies CASSLGLTGPDSGNTIYF.

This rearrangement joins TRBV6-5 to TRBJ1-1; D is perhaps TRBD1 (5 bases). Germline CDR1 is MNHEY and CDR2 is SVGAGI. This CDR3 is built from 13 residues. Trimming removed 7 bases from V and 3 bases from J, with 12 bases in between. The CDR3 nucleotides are TGTGCCAGCACTACGGAGGGGTACACTGAAGCTTTCTTT. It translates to CASTTEGYTEAFF.

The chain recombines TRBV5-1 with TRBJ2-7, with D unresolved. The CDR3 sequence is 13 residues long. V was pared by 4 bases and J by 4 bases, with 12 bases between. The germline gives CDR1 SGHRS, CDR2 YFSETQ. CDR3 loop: CASSPTLSYEQYF. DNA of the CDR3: TGCGCCAGCAGCCCGACATTGTCGTACGAGCAGTACTTC.

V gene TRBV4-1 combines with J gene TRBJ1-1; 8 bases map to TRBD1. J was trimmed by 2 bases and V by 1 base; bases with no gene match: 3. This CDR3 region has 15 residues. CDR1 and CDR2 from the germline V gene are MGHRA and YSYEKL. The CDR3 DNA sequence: TGCGCCAGCAGCCAAGTGGACAGGGACAACACTGAAGCTTTCTTT. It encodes CASSQVDRDNTEAFF.

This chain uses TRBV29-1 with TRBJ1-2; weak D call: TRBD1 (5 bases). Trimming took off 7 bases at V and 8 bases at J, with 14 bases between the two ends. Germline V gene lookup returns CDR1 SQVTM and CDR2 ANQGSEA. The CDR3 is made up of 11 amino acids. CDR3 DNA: TGCAGCGCCACGGGGACGGGGGGCTACACCTTC. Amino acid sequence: CSATGTGGYTF. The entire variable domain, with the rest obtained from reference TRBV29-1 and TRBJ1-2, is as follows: SAVISQKPSRDICQRGTSLTIQCQVDSQVTMMFWYRQQPGQSLTLIATANQGSEATYESGFVIDKFPISRPNLTFSTLTVSNMSPEDSSIYLCSATGTGGYTFGSGTRLTVV.

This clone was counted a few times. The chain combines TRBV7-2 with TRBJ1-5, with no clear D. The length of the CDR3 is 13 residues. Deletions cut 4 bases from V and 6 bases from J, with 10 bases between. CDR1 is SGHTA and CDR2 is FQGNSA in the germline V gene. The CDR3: CASSYLTGQPQHF. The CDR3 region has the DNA TGTGCCAGCAGCTACCTAACGGGTCAGCCCCAGCATTTT. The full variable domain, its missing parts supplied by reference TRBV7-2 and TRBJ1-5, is GAGVSQSPSNKVTEKGKDVELRCDPISGHTALYWYRQSLGQGLEFLIYFQGNSAPDKSGLPSDRFSAERTGGSVSTLTIQRTQQEDSAVYLCASSYLTGQPQHFGDGTRLSIL.

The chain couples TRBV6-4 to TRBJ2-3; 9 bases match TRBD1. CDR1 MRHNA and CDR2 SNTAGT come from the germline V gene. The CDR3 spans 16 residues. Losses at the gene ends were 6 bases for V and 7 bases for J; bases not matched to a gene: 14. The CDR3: CASSPGGTGPWNTQYF. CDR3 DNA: TGTGCCAGCAGCCCCGGGGGGACAGGGCCCTGGAATACGCAGTATTTT.

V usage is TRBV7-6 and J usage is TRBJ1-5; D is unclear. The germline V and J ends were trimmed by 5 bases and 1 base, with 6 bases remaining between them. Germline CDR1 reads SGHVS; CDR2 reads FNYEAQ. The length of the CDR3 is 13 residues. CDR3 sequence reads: CASSSTSNQPQHF. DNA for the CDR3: TGTGCCAGCAGCAGTACCAGCAATCAGCCCCAGCATTTT.

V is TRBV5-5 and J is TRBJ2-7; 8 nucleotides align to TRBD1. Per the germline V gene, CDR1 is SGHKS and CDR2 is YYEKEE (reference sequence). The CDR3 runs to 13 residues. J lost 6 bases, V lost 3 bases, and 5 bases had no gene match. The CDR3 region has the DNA TGTGCCAGCAGCTACCAGGGGGCAACCGAGCAGTACTTC. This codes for CASSYQGATEQYF.

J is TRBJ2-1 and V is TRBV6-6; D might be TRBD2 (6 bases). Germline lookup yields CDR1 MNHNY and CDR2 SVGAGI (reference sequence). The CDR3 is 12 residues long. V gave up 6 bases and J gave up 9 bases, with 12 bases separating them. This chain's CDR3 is CASRTTRAEQFF. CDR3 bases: TGTGCCAGCAGAACGACTAGAGCTGAGCAGTTCTTC.

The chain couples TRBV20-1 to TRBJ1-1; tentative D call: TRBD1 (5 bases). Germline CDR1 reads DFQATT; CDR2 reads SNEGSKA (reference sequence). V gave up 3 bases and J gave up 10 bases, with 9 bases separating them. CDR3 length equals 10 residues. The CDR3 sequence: CSASRAGAFF. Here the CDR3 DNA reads TGCAGTGCTAGCAGGGCGGGAGCTTTCTTT.

The CDR3 loop is CSVEGGDYNEQFF. The CDR3 nucleotides read TGCAGCGTTGAGGGGGGGGACTACAATGAGCAGTTCTTC. The gene calls are TRBV29-1 and TRBJ2-1; 7 bases align to TRBD2. The CDR3 contains 13 residues. The V segment lost 3 bases and the J segment 3 bases; nucleotides outside the gene matches: 2. Germline V gene lookup returns CDR1 SQVTM and CDR2 ANQGSEA.